A single sample gave rise to the 19 T cell receptor beta chains below, sequenced in a study of blood T cell repertoires in COVID-19. This table comes from immunoSEQ multiplex PCR, and its TCRdb copy is limited to in-frame clones, with some not included. The sample holds around 260,000 clones; about 88% are singletons and the top ten take approximately 5.1%. Source material: peripheral blood. The receptors stem from a woman aged 55-70 years with COVID-19, enrolled during active disease.

This clone appeared a few times. This chain uses TRBV27 with TRBJ2-1; 9 bases line up with TRBD2. V was pared by 7 bases and J by 6 bases, with 16 bases of the junction left unmatched. Germline CDR1 and CDR2: MNHEY and SMNVEV (reference sequence). This CDR3 spans 17 amino acids. The CDR3 DNA sequence: TGTGCCAGCAAGACGGGAAGGGGGCGGGAGGGCTTCAATGAGCAGTTCTTC. Encoded protein: CASKTGRGREGFNEQFF.

The chain joins TRBV6-4 to TRBJ1-2; 9 bases fit TRBD1. V lost 0 bases to trimming and J lost 6 bases; unmatched junction nucleotides: 8. Germline values: CDR1 MRHNA, CDR2 SNTAGT. The CDR3 is 16 amino acids. CDR3 region: CASSDSRGTGFNGYTF. CDR3 nucleotides: TGTGCCAGCAGTGACTCGAGGGGGACAGGGTTTAATGGCTACACCTTC.

The chain joins TRBV20-1 to TRBJ1-6; 7 nucleotides align to TRBD1. The CDR3 sequence is 14 residues long. Germline assignment: CDR1 DFQATT and CDR2 SNEGSKA (reference sequence). J was trimmed by 10 bases and V by 3 bases; bases with no gene match: 9. Here the CDR3 DNA reads TGCAGTGCTAGTGGAATTACAGGGGAATCACCCCTCCACTTT. Its translation is CSASGITGESPLHF.

The chain carries TRBV19 and TRBJ2-3; 11 nucleotides line up with TRBD1. The V gene end was trimmed by 4 bases and the J gene end by 7 bases; junction bases not matched to a gene: 4. The CDR3 runs 14 residues. Germline lookup yields CDR1 LNHDA and CDR2 SQIVND (reference sequence). The CDR3 region has the DNA TGTGCCAGTAGTAGGGGGACAGGGGGGAATACGCAGTATTTT. Its protein is CASSRGTGGNTQYF.

The genes are TRBV5-4 and TRBJ1-1; tentatively, D is TRBD1 (6 bases). V was trimmed by 4 bases and J by 1 base, leaving 8 bases between them. CDR3 length: 13 amino acids. Germline loops: CDR1 SGHNT, CDR2 YYREEE (reference sequence). The CDR3 DNA follows: TGTGCCAGCAGCCCGGGACAGAACACTGAAGCTTTCTTT. Amino acids: CASSPGQNTEAFF.

The genes are TRBV10-3 and TRBJ1-2; TRBD1 matches at 8 bases. The germline V gene has CDR1 ENHRY and CDR2 SYGVKD. The trim removed 5 bases at V and 1 base at J, leaving 3 bases unmatched. CDR3 size: 14 residues. CDR3 bases: TGTGCCATCAGTCCAGGACAGGGTAACTATGGCTACACCTTC. It encodes CAISPGQGNYGYTF.

The chain recombines TRBV15 with TRBJ2-2, with D perhaps TRBD2 (6 bases). This CDR3 comprises 16 residues. Germline V gene data show CDR1 as LNHNV and CDR2 as YYDKDF (reference sequence). Deletions cut 0 bases from V and 8 bases from J, with 16 bases between. The CDR3 protein is CATSRDRPARGGELFF. The CDR3 DNA reads TGTGCCACCAGCAGAGATAGGCCGGCGCGGGGAGGGGAGCTGTTTTTT. The full variable domain, in which reference TRBV15 and TRBJ2-2 provide the parts outside the CDR3, is DAMVIQNPRYQVTQFGKPVTLSCSQTLNHNVMYWYQQKSSQAPKLLFHYYDKDFNNEADTPDNFQSRRPNTSFCFLDIRSPGLGDTAMYLCATSRDRPARGGELFFGEGSRLTVL.

This clone was seen a few times. The chain employs TRBV5-1 and TRBJ2-3; 10 bases are a match to TRBD2. Germline values: CDR1 SGHRS, CDR2 YFSETQ. V was pared by 2 bases and J by 5 bases, with 5 bases of the junction left unmatched. The CDR3 runs to 15 residues. CDR3 sequence (DNA): TGCGCCAGCAGCTTACCTAGCGGGAGAGGAGATACGCAGTATTTT. Amino acids: CASSLPSGRGDTQYF. The full variable domain, completed using reference TRBV5-1 and TRBJ2-3, is KAGVTQTPRYLIKTRGQQVTLSCSPISGHRSVSWYQQTPGQGLQFLFEYFSETQRNKGNFPGRFSGRQFSNSRSEMNVSTLELGDSALYLCASSLPSGRGDTQYFGPGTRLTVL.

The chain joins TRBV3-1 (or the pseudogene TRBV3-2) to TRBJ1-2, with a weak D call TRBD1 (5 bases). V dropped 3 bases and J dropped 3 bases, with 14 bases sitting between them. The length of the CDR3 is 15 residues. Germline loops: CDR1 LGHDT, CDR2 YNNKEL (reference sequence). CDR3 DNA sequence: TGTGCCAGCAGCCAGGTCCACCGGGACTACTATGGCTACACCTTC. It translates to CASSQVHRDYYGYTF.

Only a few counts were recorded for this clone. This chain connects TRBV27 to TRBJ1-1, with 11 bases lining up with TRBD1. Germline V lookup: CDR1 MNHEY, CDR2 SMNVEV (reference sequence). The CDR3 sequence is 14 residues long. Unmatched junction bases numbered 1, after V lost 0 bases and J lost 7 bases. Written as DNA, the CDR3 is TGTGCCAGCAGTTTATCAGGGACAGGGGGTGAAGCTTTCTTT. Protein product: CASSLSGTGGEAFF.

The chain has TRBV11-2 and TRBJ1-1, with 9 bases that match TRBD1. The germline CDR1 and CDR2 sequences are SGHAT and FQNNGV. The CDR3 spans 16 residues. V shed 5 bases and J 0 bases; nucleotides not matched to a gene: 7. CDR3 residues: CASSNRDRALNTEAFF. The CDR3 DNA follows: TGTGCCAGCAGCAACCGGGACAGGGCACTGAACACTGAAGCTTTCTTT.

The chain combines TRBV11-2 with TRBJ2-1, with 8 nucleotides matching TRBD2. Germline values: CDR1 SGHAT, CDR2 FQNNGV. With 4 bases clipped from V and 6 bases from J, the junction kept 5 bases outside the gene matches. There are 14 residues in the CDR3. CDR3 coding DNA: TGTGCCAGCAGCTCCCTAGCGGGCCGCAATGAGCAGTTCTTC. Its translation is CASSSLAGRNEQFF.

This clone was recorded once. The V and J genes are TRBV7-3 and TRBJ2-1, with 8 nucleotides matching TRBD2. J was trimmed by 6 bases and V by 3 bases; bases with no gene match: 7. The CDR3 has 15 residues. Per the germline V gene, CDR1 is SGHTA and CDR2 is FQGTGA. The CDR3 reads CASSLAAGVGNEQFF. CDR3 sequence (DNA): TGTGCCAGCAGCTTGGCAGCGGGAGTTGGCAATGAGCAGTTCTTC.

The gene calls are TRBV4-2 and TRBJ2-7; 9 bases are a match to TRBD2. Germline V gene data show CDR1 as LGHNA and CDR2 as YNFKEQ. CDR3 length: 18 residues. Unmatched junction bases numbered 9, after V lost 0 bases and J lost 0 bases. The CDR3 nucleotides are TGTGCCAGCAGCCAAGATCCTCGGGATAGCGGGAGCTCCTACGAGCAGTACTTC. Translation: CASSQDPRDSGSSYEQYF.

This chain connects TRBV6-5 to TRBJ2-5, with 9 bases fitting TRBD2. Germline CDR1 MNHEY, CDR2 SVGAGI. The junction had 12 bases not matched to a gene; V was cut back by 6 bases and J by 7 bases. CDR3 length equals 15 residues. The CDR3 reads CASRRLAATGGTQYF. DNA of the CDR3: TGTGCCAGCAGACGACTAGCGGCAACCGGGGGGACCCAGTACTTC.

The table lists this clone with a count of one. The chain links TRBV19 to TRBJ1-4; D perhaps matches TRBD1 (5 bases). Per the germline V gene, CDR1 is LNHDA and CDR2 is SQIVND (reference sequence). V dropped 5 bases and J dropped 5 bases, with 9 bases sitting between them. This CDR3 contains 13 residues. In DNA form, the CDR3 reads TGTGCCAGTAGTGCGGGACTCAATGAAAAACTGTTTTTT. This encodes CASSAGLNEKLFF.

The chain is built from TRBV15 and TRBJ2-1; TRBD2 aligns across 10 bases. CDR3 length equals 17 residues. Germline lookup yields CDR1 LNHNV and CDR2 YYDKDF (reference sequence). With 0 bases clipped from V and 4 bases from J, the junction kept 6 bases outside the gene matches. CDR3 nucleotide sequence: TGTGCCACCAGCAGAGATCCTAGCGGGAGAAGGTACAATGAGCAGTTCTTC. This sequence encodes CATSRDPSGRRYNEQFF.

The CDR3, as DNA: TGTGCCAGCAGCGCAGGGACTAGCGGATATTCAGATACGCAGTATTTT. This gives the protein CASSAGTSGYSDTQYF. This chain links TRBV9 with TRBJ2-3, with 11 bases identical to TRBD2. This CDR3 has 16 amino acids. V lost 3 bases, J lost 4 bases, and 7 bases stayed unmatched. Germline CDR1 SGDLS, CDR2 YYNGEE.

V and J are TRBV11-2 and TRBJ2-1; weak D call: TRBD2 (6 bases). The V end was cut by 1 base, the J end by 4 bases, with 11 bases between. CDR1 is SGHAT, CDR2 FQNNGV, per germline. This CDR3 contains 15 residues. The CDR3 nucleotides are TGTGCCAGCAGCTTAGTCAGGACTACTTACAATGAGCAGTTCTTC. Translated: CASSLVRTTYNEQFF.